The T cell receptor (beta chain) under discussion was sequenced for a study of OX40 agonist ivuxolimab in advanced cancers. Study summary: Cancers in dose escalation were hepatocellular, melanoma, renal cell and head and neck. The mean age was approximately 56 years, ranging from roughly 23 to 80, with approximately 85% of participants male.

Findings and limits, study-wide: Relative to CD4+, CD8+ T cells held more expanded clones on average. CD4+ and CD8+ T cells in blood underwent clonal expansion by week 6 at 0.1 to 3.0 mg/kg.

This clone was counted a few times. What it binds is not known. The assay was immunoSEQ multiplex PCR, and TCRdb's table has in-frame clones only and misses some. The table records around 80,000 clones, around 88% of them present only once. CDR1 is GTSNPN, CDR2 SVGIG, per germline (reference sequence). V was trimmed by 4 bases and J by 1 base, leaving 7 bases between them. This CDR3 has 12 amino acids. The chain is built from TRBV30 and TRBJ1-1, with a weak D call TRBD1 (6 bases). The receptor comes from an adult with an advanced solid tumor such as melanoma, head and neck, liver or kidney cancer. The sequences come from CD4+ or CD8+ T cells sorted from blood, collected in a trial of the OX40 agonist ivuxolimab. The chain's CDR3 is CAWTGQNTEAFF. In nucleotides, the CDR3 is TGTGCCTGGACGGGACAGAACACTGAAGCTTTCTTT. The full variable domain, completed using reference TRBV30 and TRBJ1-1, is SQTIHQWPATLVQPVGSPLSLECTVEGTSNPNLYWYRQAAGRGLQLLFYSVGIGQISSEVPQNLSASRPQDRQFILSSKKLLLSDSGFYLCAWTGQNTEAFFGQGTRLTVV.